The following is a T cell receptor (beta chain) sequence with its context. It lacks a known antigen. Base qualities are not recorded, but no much larger clone differs from it by a single base. The data were taken from a study of T cells after yellow fever vaccination (dated by TCRdb to the late 2010s). Describing the broader study: The SMART-Seq v4 Ultra Low Input RNA kit was used to prepare libraries from fractions with low cell numbers. To follow T-cell clones before and after primary and booster YFV17D yellow fever vaccination, bulk TCR alpha and beta repertoires were sequenced over time. Two healthy male donors, one aged 18 to 29 and one aged 30 to 40 years, made up the cohort. Blood samples were taken at several timepoints before and after primary and secondary immunization, and bulk PBMC replicates and cell subsets were isolated.

The sample's treatment or condition label is to be understood as: live attenuated yellow fever vaccine strain. At every blood-draw timepoint, two biological replicates of bulk PBMCs were collected. PBMCs were isolated from peripheral blood using a standard Ficoll-Paque protocol. TriZol was used to extract RNA from bulk PBMCs, from CD4 and CD8 fractions, and from dextramer-positive and dextramer-negative fractions. V and J are trimmed by 7 bases and 7 bases, and the gene matches miss 5 bases of the junction. The CDR3, cysteine through phenylalanine, is 12 amino acids long. The DNA shown is the 36-base CDR3, in frame from base 1. The germline V gene supplies CDR1 SQVTM and CDR2 ANQGSEA. TCRdb lists the instrument as Illumina NovaSeq 6000. TCR cDNA was synthesized by 5'RACE template switching, which introduced a universal primer site and unique molecular identifiers. Priming for cDNA synthesis came from both the TCR alpha and TCR beta constant segments. Libraries were amplified in two PCR steps, with sample barcodes and sequencing adapters added in the second step. Sequencing of libraries was done on Illumina HiSeq 2500 (2x100 bp) or NovaSeq (2x150 bp). The paper's processing steps were these. Demultiplexing of reads and collapsing into UMI consensus sequences were performed with MIGEC, and V(D)J alignment was carried out with MiXCR. Clonotypes responding to the vaccine were identified with edgeR on replicate PBMC samples, with the criteria of FDR below 0.01 and a log2 fold change above 5 up to day 15. CD4 or CD8 identity was assigned to each bulk clonotype according to whether the clonotype was present at higher abundance in the sequenced CD4 repertoire or the sequenced CD8 repertoire. In TCRdb, the public reads were trimmed at Q25 with fastp and aligned with MiXCR, with productive beta chains retained. When rows share a CDR3 protein, they turn into one entry using the most common DNA and genes. The V and J calls and clone size are TCRdb's, not the authors'. The sample profile shows over 300,000 distinct CDR3 sequences; over 3.5% of them were found once. Around 24% of the sample lies in the top ten.

The study at large found these results: Because the study included only two donors, the extent to which the findings can be generalized is limited. Compared with the primary T-cell response, the secondary T-cell response was faster but weaker, reaching its peak on day 5 rather than on day 15. Computational filtering was needed because FACS-sorted repertoires could contain abundant contaminating clonotypes from the bulk population. Most clones expanded after primary vaccination were re-detected after the booster (around 96% of CD4 and roughly 85% of CD8), suggesting broad memory maintenance. A small share of clonotypes was detected in both CD4 and CD8 compartments, with the overlap likely arising from convergent recombination.

Sequences were derived from PBMCs, sampled 5 days after the yellow fever booster vaccination. The origin of this receptor is a man younger than 35 who received the YFV17D yellow fever vaccine. This chain joins TRBV29-1 to TRBJ2-2, with TRBD1 identical over 8 junction bases. At the DNA level, the sequence is TGCAGCGCGGACAGGGACGTCGGGGAGCTGTTTTTT. This is translated as CSADRDVGELFF.